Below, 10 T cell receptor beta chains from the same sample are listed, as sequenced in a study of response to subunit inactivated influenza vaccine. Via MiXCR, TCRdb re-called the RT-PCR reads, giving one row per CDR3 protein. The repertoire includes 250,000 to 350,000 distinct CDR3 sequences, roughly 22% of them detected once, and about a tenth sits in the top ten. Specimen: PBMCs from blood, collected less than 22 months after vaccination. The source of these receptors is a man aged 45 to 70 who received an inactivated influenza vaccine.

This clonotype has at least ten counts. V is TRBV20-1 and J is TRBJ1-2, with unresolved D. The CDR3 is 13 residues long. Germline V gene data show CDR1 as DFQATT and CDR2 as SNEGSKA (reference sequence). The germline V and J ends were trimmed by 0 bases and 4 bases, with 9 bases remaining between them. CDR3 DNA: TGCAGTGCTAGAGAGGAATTAGGCTATGGCTACACCTTC. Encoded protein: CSAREELGYGYTF.

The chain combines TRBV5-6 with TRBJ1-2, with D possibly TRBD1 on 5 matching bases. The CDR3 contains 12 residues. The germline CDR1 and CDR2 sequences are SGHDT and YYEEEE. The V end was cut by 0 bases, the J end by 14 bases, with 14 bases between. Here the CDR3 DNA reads TGTGCCAGCAGCTTGGTCGGGGGAAGACAGACCTTC. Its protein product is CASSLVGGRQTF.

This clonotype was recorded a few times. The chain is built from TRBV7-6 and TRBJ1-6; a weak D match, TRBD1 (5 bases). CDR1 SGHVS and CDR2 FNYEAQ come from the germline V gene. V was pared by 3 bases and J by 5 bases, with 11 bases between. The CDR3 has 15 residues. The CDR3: CASSFGADDNSPLHF. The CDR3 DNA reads TGTGCCAGCAGCTTTGGGGCAGATGATAATTCACCCCTCCACTTT.

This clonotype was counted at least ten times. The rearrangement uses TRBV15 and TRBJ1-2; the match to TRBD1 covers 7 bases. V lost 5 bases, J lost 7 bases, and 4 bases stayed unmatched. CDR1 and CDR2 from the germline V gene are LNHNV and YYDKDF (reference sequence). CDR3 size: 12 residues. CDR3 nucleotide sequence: TGTGCCACCAGCGCCCGACAGGGTGGCTACACCTTC. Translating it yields CATSARQGGYTF.

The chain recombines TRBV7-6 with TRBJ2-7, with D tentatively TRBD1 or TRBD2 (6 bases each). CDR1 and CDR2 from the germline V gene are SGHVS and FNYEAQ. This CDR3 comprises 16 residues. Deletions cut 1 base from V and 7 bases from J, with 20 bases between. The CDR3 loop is CASSLVSSGAGKEQYF. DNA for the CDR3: TGTGCCAGCAGCTTAGTTAGTTCGGGGGCAGGCAAAGAGCAGTACTTC.

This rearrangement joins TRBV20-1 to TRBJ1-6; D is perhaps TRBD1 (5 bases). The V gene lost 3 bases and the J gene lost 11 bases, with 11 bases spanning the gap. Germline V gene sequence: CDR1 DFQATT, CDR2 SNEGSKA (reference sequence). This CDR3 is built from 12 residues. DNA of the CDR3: TGCAGTGCTAGGGATGAGACAGCACCCCTCCACTTT. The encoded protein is CSARDETAPLHF.

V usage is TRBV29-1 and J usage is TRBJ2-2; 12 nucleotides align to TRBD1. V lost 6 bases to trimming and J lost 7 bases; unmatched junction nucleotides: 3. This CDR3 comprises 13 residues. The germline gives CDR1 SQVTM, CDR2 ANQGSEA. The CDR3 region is CSVGQGAYGELFF. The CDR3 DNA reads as TGCAGCGTGGGACAGGGGGCATACGGGGAGCTGTTTTTT.

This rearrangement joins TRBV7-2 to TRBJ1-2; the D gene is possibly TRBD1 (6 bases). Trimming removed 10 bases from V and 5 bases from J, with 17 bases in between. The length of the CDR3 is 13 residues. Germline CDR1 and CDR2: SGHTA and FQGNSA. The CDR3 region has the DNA TGTGCCACCTCATCCGGGACAATTTATGGCTACACCTTC. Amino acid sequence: CATSSGTIYGYTF.

This CDR3 is CASSLVREDGELFF. CDR3 DNA sequence: TGTGCCAGCAGCTTGGTTCGGGAGGACGGGGAGCTGTTTTTT. The chain joins TRBV5-4 to TRBJ2-2; the match to TRBD2 covers 7 bases. The germline gives CDR1 SGHNT, CDR2 YYREEE (reference sequence). V gave up 0 bases and J gave up 7 bases; unmatched junction bases: 3. CDR3 size: 14 residues.

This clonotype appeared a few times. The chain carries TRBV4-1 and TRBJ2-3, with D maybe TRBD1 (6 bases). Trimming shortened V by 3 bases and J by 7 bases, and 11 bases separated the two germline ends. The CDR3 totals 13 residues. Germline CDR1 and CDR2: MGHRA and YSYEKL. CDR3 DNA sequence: TGCGCCAGCAGCCAGGCAACAGGGAATACGCAGTATTTT. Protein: CASSQATGNTQYF.